This TCR beta chain was identified during a study of naive and memory T cell subsets. This clonotype was observed a handful of times. Its antigen is unidentified. Four subsets defined by CD45RA and CD27 were sorted after CD3, CD4, CD8 and live/dead staining. Study-wide points: TCR counts from RNA may reflect activation-linked expression changes.

The beta constant-region primer was an equimolar mix of two oligonucleotides covering TRBC1 and TRBC2. TCRdb reprocessed the UMI-ligation and nested PCR reads with MiXCR, giving one entry per CDR3 protein. The sample carries 77,000 or so distinct CDR3 sequences, about an eighth recorded once. CDR1 is MNHEY, CDR2 SVGAGI, per germline. This CDR3 region has 11 residues. V was trimmed by 5 bases and J by 0 bases, leaving 2 bases between them. The sequence came from a human donor in good health. The rearrangement links TRBV6-5 to TRBJ2-7; D call uncertain. Sequenced: central memory CD4+ T cells from blood. The CDR3 protein is CASSTSYEQYF. CDR3 nucleotide sequence: TGTGCCAGCAGTACCTCCTACGAGCAGTACTTC.